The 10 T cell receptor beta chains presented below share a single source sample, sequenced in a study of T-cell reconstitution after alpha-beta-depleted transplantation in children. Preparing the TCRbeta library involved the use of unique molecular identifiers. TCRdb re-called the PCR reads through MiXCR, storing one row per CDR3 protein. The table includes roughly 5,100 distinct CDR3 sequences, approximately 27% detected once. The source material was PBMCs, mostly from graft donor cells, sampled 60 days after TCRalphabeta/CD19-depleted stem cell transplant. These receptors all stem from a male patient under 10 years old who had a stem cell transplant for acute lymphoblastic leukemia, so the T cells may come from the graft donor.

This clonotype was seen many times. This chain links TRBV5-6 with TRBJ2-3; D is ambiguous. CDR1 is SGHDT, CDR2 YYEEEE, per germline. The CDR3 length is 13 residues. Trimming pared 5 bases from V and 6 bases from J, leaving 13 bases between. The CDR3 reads CASSFLIRDTQYF. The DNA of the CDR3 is TGTGCCAGCAGTTTCTTGATTAGGGATACGCAGTATTTT. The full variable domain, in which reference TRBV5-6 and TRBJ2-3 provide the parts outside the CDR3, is DAGVTQSPTHLIKTRGQQVTLRCSPKSGHDTVSWYQQALGQGPQFIFQYYEEEERQRGNFPDRFSGHQFPNYSSELNVNALLLGDSALYLCASSFLIRDTQYFGPGTRLTVL.

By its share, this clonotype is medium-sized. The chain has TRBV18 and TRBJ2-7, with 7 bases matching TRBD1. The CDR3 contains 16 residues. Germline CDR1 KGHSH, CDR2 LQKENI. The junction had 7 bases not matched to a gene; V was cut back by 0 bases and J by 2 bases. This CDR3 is CASSPPYDRDTYEQYF. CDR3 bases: TGTGCCAGCTCACCACCGTACGACAGGGACACCTACGAGCAGTACTTC.

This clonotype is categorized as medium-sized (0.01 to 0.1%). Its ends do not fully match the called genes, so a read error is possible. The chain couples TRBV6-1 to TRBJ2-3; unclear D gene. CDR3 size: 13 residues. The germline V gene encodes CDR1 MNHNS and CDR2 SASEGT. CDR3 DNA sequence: TGTGCCAGCAGTGAAGCGCTTCGTGGTTTAGTACGATTT. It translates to CASSEALRGLVRF.

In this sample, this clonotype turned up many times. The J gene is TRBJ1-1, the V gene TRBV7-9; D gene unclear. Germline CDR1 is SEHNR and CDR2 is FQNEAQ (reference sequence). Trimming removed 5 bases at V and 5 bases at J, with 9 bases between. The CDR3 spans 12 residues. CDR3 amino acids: CASSAWVTEAFF. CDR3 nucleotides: TGTGCCAGCAGCGCCTGGGTGACTGAAGCTTTCTTT.

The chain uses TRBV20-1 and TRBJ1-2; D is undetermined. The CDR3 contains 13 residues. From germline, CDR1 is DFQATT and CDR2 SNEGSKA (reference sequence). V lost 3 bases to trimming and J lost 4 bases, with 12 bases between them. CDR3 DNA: TGCAGTGCTAGGGCAGCCAAAACCTATGGCTACACCTTC. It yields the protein CSARAAKTYGYTF.

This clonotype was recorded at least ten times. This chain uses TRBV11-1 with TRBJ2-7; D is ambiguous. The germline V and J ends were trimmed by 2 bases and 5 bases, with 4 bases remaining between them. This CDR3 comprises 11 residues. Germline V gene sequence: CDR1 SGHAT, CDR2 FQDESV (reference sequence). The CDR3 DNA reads TGTGCCAGCAGCTTAATCGACGAGCAGTACTTC. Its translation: CASSLIDEQYF.

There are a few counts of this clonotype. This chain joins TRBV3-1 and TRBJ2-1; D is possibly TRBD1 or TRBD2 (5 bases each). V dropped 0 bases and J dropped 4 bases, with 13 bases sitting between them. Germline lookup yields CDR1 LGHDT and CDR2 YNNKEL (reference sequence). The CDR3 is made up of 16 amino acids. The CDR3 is CASSQDVGTRYNEQFF. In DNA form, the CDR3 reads TGTGCCAGCAGCCAAGATGTAGGGACGCGGTACAATGAGCAGTTCTTC.

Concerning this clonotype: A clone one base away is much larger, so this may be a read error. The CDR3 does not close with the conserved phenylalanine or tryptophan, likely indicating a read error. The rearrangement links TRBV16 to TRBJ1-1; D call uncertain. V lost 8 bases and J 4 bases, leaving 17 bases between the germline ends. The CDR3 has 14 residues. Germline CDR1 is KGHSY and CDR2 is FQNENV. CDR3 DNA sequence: TGTGCCAGCCAATCCACAAGGAGTGTCACTGAAGCTTTCCTT. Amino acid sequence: CASQSTRSVTEAFL.

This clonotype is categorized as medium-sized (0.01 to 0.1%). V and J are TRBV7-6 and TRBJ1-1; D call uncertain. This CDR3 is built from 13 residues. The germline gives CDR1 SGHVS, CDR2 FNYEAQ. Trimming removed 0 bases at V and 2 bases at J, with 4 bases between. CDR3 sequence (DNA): TGTGCCAGCAGCTTAGCGGGTAACACTGAAGCTTTCTTT. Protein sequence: CASSLAGNTEAFF.

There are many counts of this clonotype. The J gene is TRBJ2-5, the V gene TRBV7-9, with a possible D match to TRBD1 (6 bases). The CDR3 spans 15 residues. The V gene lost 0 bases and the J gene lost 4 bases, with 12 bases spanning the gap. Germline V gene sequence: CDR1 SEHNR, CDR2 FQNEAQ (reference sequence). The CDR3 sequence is CASSLAYRVSETQYF. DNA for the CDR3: TGTGCCAGCAGCTTAGCCTACAGGGTCTCAGAGACCCAGTACTTC.